Listed below are T cell receptor beta chains from one sample, sequenced in a study of T-cell reconstitution after alpha-beta-depleted transplantation in children. TCRdb recomputed calls from the PCR reads with MiXCR, one row per CDR3 protein. The table includes 500,000 to 600,000 distinct CDR3 sequences, around a third detected once. Sample: PBMCs from the stem cell graft donor, taken from the stem cell graft. The source is a human donor who donated a stem cell graft to a child with aplastic anemia. Each CDR3 is given with its conserved first and last residue. D genes are given only for firm matches. Clone size is not always given. Where it is, it says once, few, many or a class for expanded clones.

d_call: NA; j_call: TRBJ2-1; v_call: TRBV7-6; clone_size: NA; cdr3_nt: TGTGCCAGCAGCTTAGCGCCTGACGGGGCGTGGAGCGATGAGCAGTTCTTC; cdr3_aa: CASSLAPDGAWSDEQFF
d_call: TRBD2; j_call: TRBJ2-1; v_call: TRBV4-2; clone_size: NA; cdr3_nt: TGTGCCAGCAGCCAAGATCTCGTCGGACTAGCGGGAGATGGGCAGTTCTTC; cdr3_aa: CASSQDLVGLAGDGQFF
d_call: TRBD2; j_call: TRBJ2-5; v_call: TRBV7-2; clone_size: NA; cdr3_nt: TGTGCCAGCAGCTTCGGACTAGCGGGAGCAGAGACCCAGTACTTC; cdr3_aa: CASSFGLAGAETQYF
d_call: NA; j_call: TRBJ1-1; v_call: TRBV19; clone_size: NA; cdr3_nt: TGTGCCACTACCCCAGGACAGTCGGAGGTCACTGAAGCTTTCTTT; cdr3_aa: CATTPGQSEVTEAFF
d_call: TRBD1; j_call: TRBJ1-3; v_call: TRBV12-3/TRBV12-4; clone_size: few; cdr3_nt: TGTGCCAGCAGTTTAACCGGGACAGTAGTTGCCACCATATATTTT; cdr3_aa: CASSLTGTVVATIYF
d_call: NA; j_call: TRBJ1-5; v_call: TRBV7-2; clone_size: NA; cdr3_nt: TGTGCCAGCAGCTCCCAACAGGGTAGGGTTCAGCCCCAGCATTTT; cdr3_aa: CASSSQQGRVQPQHF
d_call: TRBD2; j_call: TRBJ2-7; v_call: TRBV4-3; clone_size: few; cdr3_nt: TGCGCCAGCAGCCAAGATTGGGCGACTAGCGGGACCTACGAGCAGTACTTC; cdr3_aa: CASSQDWATSGTYEQYF
d_call: NA; j_call: TRBJ2-3; v_call: TRBV20-1; clone_size: NA; cdr3_nt: TGCAGTGCTAGTATTGCGGGGCTCACAGATACGCAGTATTTT; cdr3_aa: CSASIAGLTDTQYF
d_call: NA; j_call: TRBJ1-1; v_call: TRBV5-1; clone_size: NA; cdr3_nt: TGCGCCAGCAGCTTGGATGTTGGGGGCGTCACTGAAGCTTTCTTT; cdr3_aa: CASSLDVGGVTEAFF
d_call: NA; j_call: TRBJ1-5; v_call: TRBV27; clone_size: few; cdr3_nt: TGTGCCAGCAGTTACAGGGCTAGCAATCAGCCCCAGCATTTT; cdr3_aa: CASSYRASNQPQHF
d_call: NA; j_call: TRBJ2-6; v_call: TRBV7-9; clone_size: NA; cdr3_nt: TGTGCCAGCAGCTTGTCCAACGTCCTGACTTTC; cdr3_aa: CASSLSNVLTF
d_call: NA; j_call: TRBJ1-1; v_call: TRBV12-3/TRBV12-4; clone_size: NA; cdr3_nt: TGTGCCAGCAGTTACAGGGCCACTGAAGCTTTCTTT; cdr3_aa: CASSYRATEAFF
d_call: TRBD1; j_call: TRBJ1-1; v_call: TRBV6-2/TRBV6-3; clone_size: NA; cdr3_nt: TGTGCCAGCAGAAGGGGCAGGGGGCAAGGGTGGACTGAAGCTTTCTTT; cdr3_aa: CASRRGRGQGWTEAFF
d_call: TRBD2; j_call: TRBJ2-5; v_call: TRBV10-3; clone_size: NA; cdr3_nt: TGTGCCATCAGGAATAGCGGGAGGGCCCCCGCGACCCAGTACTTC; cdr3_aa: CAIRNSGRAPATQYF
d_call: NA; j_call: TRBJ2-7; v_call: TRBV4-2; clone_size: few; cdr3_nt: TGTGCCAGCAGCCAAGATATCAGCCAAACCTACGAGCAGTACTTC; cdr3_aa: CASSQDISQTYEQYF
d_call: NA; j_call: TRBJ1-6; v_call: TRBV28; clone_size: once; cdr3_nt: TGTGCCAGCATCTCACCCCTCCACTTT; cdr3_aa: CASISPLHF
d_call: NA; j_call: TRBJ2-2; v_call: TRBV7-2; clone_size: NA; cdr3_nt: TGTGCCAGCAGCTTAGTCAAGATAGCCGGGGAGCTGTTTTTT; cdr3_aa: CASSLVKIAGELFF
d_call: TRBD1; j_call: TRBJ1-1; v_call: TRBV15; clone_size: NA; cdr3_nt: TGTGCCACCAGCACCGACAGGGCGAACACTGAAGCTTTCTTT; cdr3_aa: CATSTDRANTEAFF
d_call: TRBD1; j_call: TRBJ1-2; v_call: TRBV12-3/TRBV12-4; clone_size: NA; cdr3_nt: TGTGCCAGCAGTTTAGGCGGGACAGGCGGCTACACCTTC; cdr3_aa: CASSLGGTGGYTF
d_call: TRBD2; j_call: TRBJ2-1; v_call: TRBV5-1; clone_size: NA; cdr3_nt: TGCGCCAGCAGCTCAACTAGCGGGAGGGCTGGAAATGAGCAGTTCTTC; cdr3_aa: CASSSTSGRAGNEQFF
d_call: TRBD1; j_call: TRBJ2-1; v_call: TRBV6-2/TRBV6-3; clone_size: NA; cdr3_nt: TGTGCCAGCAGTTACTCGGCCGGGACAGGGATTCCAATCCCGTTCTTC; cdr3_aa: CASSYSAGTGIPIPFF
d_call: NA; j_call: TRBJ2-3; v_call: TRBV20-1; clone_size: NA; cdr3_nt: TGCAGTGCTAAACTAAACACAGATACGCAGTATTTT; cdr3_aa: CSAKLNTDTQYF
d_call: TRBD2; j_call: TRBJ2-3; v_call: TRBV28; clone_size: NA; cdr3_nt: TGTGCCAGCAGTTCTCTAGGAGCGGGAAGTTTTGATACGCAGTATTTT; cdr3_aa: CASSSLGAGSFDTQYF
d_call: TRBD2; j_call: TRBJ2-3; v_call: TRBV20-1; clone_size: few; cdr3_nt: TGCAGTGCTCCCCCACTAGCGGGCACAGATACGCAGTATTTT; cdr3_aa: CSAPPLAGTDTQYF
d_call: NA; j_call: TRBJ2-3; v_call: TRBV28; clone_size: few; cdr3_nt: TGTGCCAGCAGTCCACGACTTTTACCAGATACGCAGTATTTT; cdr3_aa: CASSPRLLPDTQYF
d_call: TRBD1; j_call: TRBJ1-6; v_call: TRBV25-1; clone_size: NA; cdr3_nt: TGTGCCAGCAGTCCAGGGGGTGCAGGGAATAATTCACCCCTCCACTTT; cdr3_aa: CASSPGGAGNNSPLHF
d_call: TRBD2; j_call: TRBJ2-1; v_call: TRBV29-1; clone_size: few; cdr3_nt: TGCAGCGTTGAAAAAGGGACTAGCGGGAGGAATGAGCAGTTCTTC; cdr3_aa: CSVEKGTSGRNEQFF
d_call: TRBD2; j_call: TRBJ2-7; v_call: TRBV7-2; clone_size: NA; cdr3_nt: TGTGCCAGCAGCTTCTCTGGACTGACTAGCATTGTCTACGAGCAGTACTTC; cdr3_aa: CASSFSGLTSIVYEQYF
d_call: NA; j_call: TRBJ2-1; v_call: TRBV18; clone_size: few; cdr3_nt: TGTGCCAGCTCACCAATTTATGAGTCTCTAAGCTCCTACAATGAGCAGTTCTTC; cdr3_aa: CASSPIYESLSSYNEQFF
d_call: TRBD1; j_call: TRBJ2-5; v_call: TRBV5-6; clone_size: NA; cdr3_nt: TGTGCCAGCAGGGACAGGGATTGGCAAGAGACCCAGTACTTC; cdr3_aa: CASRDRDWQETQYF
d_call: NA; j_call: TRBJ1-3; v_call: TRBV20-1; clone_size: few; cdr3_nt: TGCAGTGCTAGAGAGGCTGGAAACACCATATATTTT; cdr3_aa: CSAREAGNTIYF
d_call: NA; j_call: TRBJ2-1; v_call: TRBV25-1; clone_size: NA; cdr3_nt: TGTGCCAGCAGTGAATACGGCGCGGGTAGGGATGAGCAGTTCTTC; cdr3_aa: CASSEYGAGRDEQFF
d_call: NA; j_call: TRBJ1-4; v_call: TRBV18; clone_size: many; cdr3_nt: TGTGCCAGCTCAGAGGGAGCAACTAATGAAAAACTGTTTTTT; cdr3_aa: CASSEGATNEKLFF
d_call: NA; j_call: TRBJ2-3; v_call: TRBV12-3/TRBV12-4; clone_size: NA; cdr3_nt: TGTGCCAGCAGTTTAGTATTCACAGATACGCAGTATTTT; cdr3_aa: CASSLVFTDTQYF
d_call: TRBD1; j_call: TRBJ1-2; v_call: TRBV15; clone_size: NA; cdr3_nt: TGTGCCACTAAAAGTTTAGGACAGGGGGCGCCGGAATATGGCTACACCTTC; cdr3_aa: CATKSLGQGAPEYGYTF
d_call: NA; j_call: TRBJ2-2; v_call: TRBV20-1; clone_size: NA; cdr3_nt: TGCAGTGCTCCCAAAAACTCAAACACCGGGGAGCTGTTTTTT; cdr3_aa: CSAPKNSNTGELFF
d_call: TRBD1; j_call: TRBJ1-2; v_call: TRBV10-3; clone_size: NA; cdr3_nt: TGTGCCATCAGTTTGGGGGGACAGACTTTCTATGGCTACACCTTC; cdr3_aa: CAISLGGQTFYGYTF
d_call: NA; j_call: TRBJ1-1; v_call: TRBV7-2; clone_size: NA; cdr3_nt: TGTGCCAGCAGCTTAGGGTACAGTGAAGCTTTCTTT; cdr3_aa: CASSLGYSEAFF
d_call: NA; j_call: TRBJ2-6; v_call: TRBV20-1; clone_size: few; cdr3_nt: TGCAGTGCTCCCGAAAAACTTATCCCTGGGGCCAACGTCCTGACTTTC; cdr3_aa: CSAPEKLIPGANVLTF
d_call: TRBD1; j_call: TRBJ1-2; v_call: TRBV29-1; clone_size: NA; cdr3_nt: TGCAGCGCGTCCGGGACAGACTATAACTATGGCTACACCTTC; cdr3_aa: CSASGTDYNYGYTF
d_call: NA; j_call: TRBJ1-3; v_call: TRBV20-1; clone_size: few; cdr3_nt: TGCAGTGCTAGACTTCCGGGAGGACCTGGAAACACCATATATTTT; cdr3_aa: CSARLPGGPGNTIYF
d_call: TRBD2; j_call: TRBJ2-3; v_call: TRBV5-6; clone_size: few; cdr3_nt: TGTGCCAGCAGCTTGAGCGGGGGGGGCACAGATACGCAGTATTTT; cdr3_aa: CASSLSGGGTDTQYF
d_call: TRBD2; j_call: TRBJ2-1; v_call: TRBV5-6; clone_size: few; cdr3_nt: TGTGCCAGCAGCTCGACTAGCGGGAGTAATGAGCAGTTCTTC; cdr3_aa: CASSSTSGSNEQFF
d_call: NA; j_call: TRBJ2-1; v_call: TRBV27; clone_size: NA; cdr3_nt: TGTGCCAGCAGCCAATATGTTATGGAGGGAAATTGGGAGATCTTC; cdr3_aa: CASSQYVMEGNWEIF
d_call: TRBD2; j_call: TRBJ2-1; v_call: TRBV7-2; clone_size: NA; cdr3_nt: TGTGCCAGCAGCTTAGTAGCGGGAGCTAGCATCAGGAATGAGCAGTTCTTC; cdr3_aa: CASSLVAGASIRNEQFF
d_call: NA; j_call: TRBJ2-1; v_call: TRBV7-9; clone_size: few; cdr3_nt: TGTGCCAGCAGCCCGGGGCAGAGGGGTCATGAGCAGTTCTTC; cdr3_aa: CASSPGQRGHEQFF
d_call: NA; j_call: TRBJ2-7; v_call: TRBV18; clone_size: NA; cdr3_nt: TGTGCCAGCTCACCACCGCCAGGGAGCTCCTACGAGCAGTACTTC; cdr3_aa: CASSPPPGSSYEQYF
d_call: TRBD2; j_call: TRBJ2-3; v_call: TRBV20-1; clone_size: NA; cdr3_nt: TGCAGTGCACCTCCGGGACTAGCTTCGTTAGATACGCAGTATTTT; cdr3_aa: CSAPPGLASLDTQYF
d_call: TRBD1; j_call: TRBJ1-5; v_call: TRBV5-1; clone_size: NA; cdr3_nt: TGCGCCAGCAGCTTGGCGGGGACAGGACTTCAGCCCCAGCATTTT; cdr3_aa: CASSLAGTGLQPQHF
d_call: NA; j_call: TRBJ2-1; v_call: TRBV7-9; clone_size: NA; cdr3_nt: TGTGCCAGCAGCTTAACGAGCGGGCCTCCCTACAATGAGCAGTTCTTC; cdr3_aa: CASSLTSGPPYNEQFF
d_call: NA; j_call: TRBJ2-1; v_call: TRBV5-4; clone_size: NA; cdr3_nt: TGTGCCAGCAGCACCCGTGGGGGGCGAGGGTACAATGAGCAGTTCTTC; cdr3_aa: CASSTRGGRGYNEQFF
d_call: NA; j_call: TRBJ1-1; v_call: TRBV18; clone_size: NA; cdr3_nt: TGTGCCAGCTCACCACACGAGGGTTTGGACGCTGAAGCTTTCTTT; cdr3_aa: CASSPHEGLDAEAFF
d_call: TRBD1; j_call: TRBJ1-1; v_call: TRBV7-2; clone_size: few; cdr3_nt: TGTGCCAGCAGCCCACAGGGGGCAGGTGAAGCTTTCTTT; cdr3_aa: CASSPQGAGEAFF
d_call: NA; j_call: TRBJ2-7; v_call: TRBV7-8; clone_size: NA; cdr3_nt: TGTGCCAGCAGCTTGACTCTTCCCCCTGACGAGCAGTACTTC; cdr3_aa: CASSLTLPPDEQYF
d_call: NA; j_call: TRBJ1-1; v_call: TRBV20-1; clone_size: NA; cdr3_nt: TGCAGTGCTAGAGTCCCGGGGCGGACGGCAATGAACACTGAAGCTTTCTTT; cdr3_aa: CSARVPGRTAMNTEAFF
d_call: NA; j_call: TRBJ1-1; v_call: TRBV20-1; clone_size: NA; cdr3_nt: TGCAGTGCTAGAGACAACAGAGTCATAATGCACACTGAAGCTTTCTTT; cdr3_aa: CSARDNRVIMHTEAFF
d_call: TRBD2; j_call: TRBJ2-5; v_call: TRBV12-3/TRBV12-4; clone_size: few; cdr3_nt: TGTGCCAGCAGTTTAGGGACTAGCGGGGTGGAGACCCAGTACTTC; cdr3_aa: CASSLGTSGVETQYF
d_call: NA; j_call: TRBJ1-5; v_call: TRBV19; clone_size: NA; cdr3_nt: TGTGCCACAGGAGTGGTCACAGGCCGTCAGCCCCAGCATTTT; cdr3_aa: CATGVVTGRQPQHF
d_call: NA; j_call: TRBJ2-1; v_call: TRBV20-1; clone_size: NA; cdr3_nt: TGCAGTGTGCTTGGTTCCTACAATGAGCAGTTCTTC; cdr3_aa: CSVLGSYNEQFF